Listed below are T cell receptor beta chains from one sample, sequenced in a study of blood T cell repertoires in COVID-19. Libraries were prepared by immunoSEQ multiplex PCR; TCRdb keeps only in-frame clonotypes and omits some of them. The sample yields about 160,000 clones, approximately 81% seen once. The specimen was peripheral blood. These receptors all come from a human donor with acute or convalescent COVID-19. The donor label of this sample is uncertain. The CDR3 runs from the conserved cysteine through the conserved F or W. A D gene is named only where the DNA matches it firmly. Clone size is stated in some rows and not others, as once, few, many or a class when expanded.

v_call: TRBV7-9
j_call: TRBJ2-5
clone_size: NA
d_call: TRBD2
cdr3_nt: TGTGCCAGCAGCTTAAGGGGTGCAGCGGGGGACCAAGAGACCCAGTACTTC
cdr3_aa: CASSLRGAAGDQETQYF

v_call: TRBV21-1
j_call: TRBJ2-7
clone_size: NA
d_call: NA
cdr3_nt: TGTGCCAGCAGCGACAGGGGACGGGAGCAGTACTTC
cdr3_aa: CASSDRGREQYF

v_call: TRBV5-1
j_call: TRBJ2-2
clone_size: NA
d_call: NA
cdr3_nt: TGCGCCAGCAGCTTGGCCTCGATGGGCGGGCCTCAGGCGACCGGGGAGCTGTTTTTT
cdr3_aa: CASSLASMGGPQATGELFF

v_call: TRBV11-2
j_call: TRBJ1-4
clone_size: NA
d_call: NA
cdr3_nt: TGTGCCAGCAGCCTCCGCGAGGGAACAACTAATGAAAAACTGTTTTTT
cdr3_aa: CASSLREGTTNEKLFF

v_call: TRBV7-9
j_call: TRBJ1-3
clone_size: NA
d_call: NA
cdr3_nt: TGTGCCAGCAGCTTAGATCGGGTTTCTGGAAACACCATATATTTT
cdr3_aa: CASSLDRVSGNTIYF

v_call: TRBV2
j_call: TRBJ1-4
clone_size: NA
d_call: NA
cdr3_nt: TGTGCCAGCCGGGGGGGACACAAGTCAACTAATGAAAAACTGTTTTTT
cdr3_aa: CASRGGHKSTNEKLFF

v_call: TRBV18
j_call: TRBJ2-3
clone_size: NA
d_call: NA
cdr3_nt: TGTGCCAGCTCAGGTGGAGCCGGGGATACGCAGTATTTT
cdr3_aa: CASSGGAGDTQYF

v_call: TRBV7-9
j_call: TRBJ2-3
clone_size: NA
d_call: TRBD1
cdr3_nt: TGTGCCAGCAGCTCGACAGGGACCACAGATACGCAGTATTTT
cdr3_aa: CASSSTGTTDTQYF

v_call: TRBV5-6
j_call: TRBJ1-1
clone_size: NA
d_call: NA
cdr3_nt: TGTGCCAGCAGCCCCAGTGGGCGGGAGAACACTGAAGCTTTCTTT
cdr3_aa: CASSPSGRENTEAFF

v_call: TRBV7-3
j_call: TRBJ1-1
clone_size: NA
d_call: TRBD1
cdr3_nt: TGTGCCAGCCGCAGGGGGCGGGGGAACACTGAAGCTTTCTTT
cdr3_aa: CASRRGRGNTEAFF

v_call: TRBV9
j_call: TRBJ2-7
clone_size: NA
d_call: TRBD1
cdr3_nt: TGTGCCAGCAGCGTATCCGGGACAGGATTGTACGAGCAGTACTTC
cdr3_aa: CASSVSGTGLYEQYF

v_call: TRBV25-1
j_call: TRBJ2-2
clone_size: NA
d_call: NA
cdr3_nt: TGTGCCAGTCTTGGACAGGCGGGATCCGGGGAGCTGTTTTTT
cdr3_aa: CASLGQAGSGELFF

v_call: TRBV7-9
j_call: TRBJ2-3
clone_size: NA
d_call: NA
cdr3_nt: TGTGCCAGCAGGCAGGACACTCACCTCACAGATACGCAGTATTTT
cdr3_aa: CASRQDTHLTDTQYF

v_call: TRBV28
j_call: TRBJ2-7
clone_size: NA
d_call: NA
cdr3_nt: TGTGCCAGCAGTTTCCGACAGGTCACCTACGAGCAGTACTTC
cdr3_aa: CASSFRQVTYEQYF

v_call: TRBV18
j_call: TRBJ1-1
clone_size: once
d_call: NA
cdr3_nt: TGTGCCAGCTCGGGGAAAGACAGGAACACTGAAGCTTTCTTT
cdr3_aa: CASSGKDRNTEAFF

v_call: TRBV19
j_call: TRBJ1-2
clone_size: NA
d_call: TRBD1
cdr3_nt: TGTGCCAGTAGTCCCCGGACAGGGAGGGACTATGGCTACACCTTC
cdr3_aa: CASSPRTGRDYGYTF

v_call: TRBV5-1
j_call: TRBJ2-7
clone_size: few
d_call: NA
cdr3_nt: TGCGCCAGCAGCCTTAAAAGGCCCAGCGCAGGGTATCAAACTCAAATAACCTACGAGCAGTACTTC
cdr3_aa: CASSLKRPSAGYQTQITYEQYF

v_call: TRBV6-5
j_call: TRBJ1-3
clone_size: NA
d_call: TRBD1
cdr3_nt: TGTGCCAGCAGAAAACAGGGGATCTCTGGAAACACCATATATTTT
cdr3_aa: CASRKQGISGNTIYF

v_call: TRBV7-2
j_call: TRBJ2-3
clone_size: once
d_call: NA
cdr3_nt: TGTGCCAGCAGCTTGTCCCCCGGGGGGCAGGTGGCAGATACGCAGTATTTT
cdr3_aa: CASSLSPGGQVADTQYF

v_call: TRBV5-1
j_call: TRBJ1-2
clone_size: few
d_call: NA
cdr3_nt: TGCGCCAGCAGCACCCAACAGGGCGACTATGGCTACACCTTC
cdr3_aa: CASSTQQGDYGYTF

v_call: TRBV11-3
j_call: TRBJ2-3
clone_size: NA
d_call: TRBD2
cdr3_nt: TGTGCCAGCAGCTTAAGACTAGCGGGGGGGACAGATACGCAGTATTTT
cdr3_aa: CASSLRLAGGTDTQYF

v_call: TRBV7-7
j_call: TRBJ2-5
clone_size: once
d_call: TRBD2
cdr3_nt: TGTGCCAGCAGCCCCCGGACTAGCGGGGGATTGGAGACCCAGTACTTC
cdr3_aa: CASSPRTSGGLETQYF

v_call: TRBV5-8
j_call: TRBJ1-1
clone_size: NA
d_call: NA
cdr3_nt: TGTGCCAGCAGCCTGACAGCGAACACTGAAGCTTTCTTT
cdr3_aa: CASSLTANTEAFF

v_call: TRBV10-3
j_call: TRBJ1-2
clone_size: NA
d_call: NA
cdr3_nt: TGTGCCATCAGTGAGCGGGGAGCTAACTATGGCTACACCTTC
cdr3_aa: CAISERGANYGYTF

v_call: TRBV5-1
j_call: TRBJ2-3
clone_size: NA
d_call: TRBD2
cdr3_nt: TGCGCCAGCAGCTTCGGGACTAGCGGGGGGTGGGGCACAGATACGCAGTATTTT
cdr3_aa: CASSFGTSGGWGTDTQYF